Following are 25 T cell receptor beta chains from one sample sequenced in a study of blood T cell repertoires in COVID-19. Method: immunoSEQ multiplex PCR; TCRdb's copy keeps in-frame clones and lacks some. The top ten clones hold around a tenth of a sample with tens of thousands of clones, approximately 83% of them seen once. The sample taken for sequencing was peripheral blood. These receptors all stem from a man aged 80 or over with COVID-19, enrolled during active disease.

The chain carries TRBV3-1 (or the pseudogene TRBV3-2) and TRBJ2-2, with 9 bases lining up with TRBD2. The CDR3 has 14 amino acids. The germline CDR1 and CDR2 sequences are LGHDT and YNNKEL (reference sequence). V lost 4 bases to trimming and J lost 8 bases; unmatched junction nucleotides: 5. The CDR3 coding sequence is TGTGCCAGCAGCCCCTGGCGGGGGGGAGGGGAGCTGTTTTTT. Translating it yields CASSPWRGGGELFF.

The V and J genes are TRBV3-1 (or the pseudogene TRBV3-2) and TRBJ2-7; a weak D match, TRBD2 (5 bases). Germline CDR1 is LGHDT and CDR2 is YNNKEL (reference sequence). The CDR3 is 13 residues long. V was shortened by 0 bases and J by 11 bases, with 14 bases between the two germline ends. This CDR3 is CASSQEGRGPEYV. The CDR3 DNA reads as TGTGCCAGCAGCCAAGAAGGGAGAGGGCCGGAGTACGTC.

CDR3 nucleotides: TGTGCCAGCAGCTCCGGGACATTGAACACTGAAGCTTTCTTT. Amino acid sequence: CASSSGTLNTEAFF. The chain is built from TRBV5-5 and TRBJ1-1, with TRBD1 as a possible D gene (6 bases). Trimming left V 3 bases short and J 0 bases short, with 9 bases between. Germline lookup yields CDR1 SGHKS and CDR2 YYEKEE (reference sequence). This CDR3 has 14 amino acids. Using reference TRBV5-5 and TRBJ1-1 for the parts outside the CDR3, the full variable domain is DAGVTQSPTHLIKTRGQQVTLRCSPISGHKSVSWYQQVLGQGPQFIFQYYEKEERGRGNFPDRFSARQFPNYSSELNVNALLLGDSALYLCASSSGTLNTEAFFGQGTRLTVV.

This clone was counted a few times. CDR3 nucleotide sequence: TGTGCCAGCAGCCCGCTCAGGGGGTCGGATGGCTACACCTTC. This gives the protein CASSPLRGSDGYTF. The chain joins TRBV7-2 to TRBJ1-2; 7 positions agree with TRBD1. CDR3 length: 14 residues. Germline V gene lookup returns CDR1 SGHTA and CDR2 FQGNSA. Germline trimming cut 5 bases from V and 6 bases from J; bases unmatched to any gene: 9. Complete variable domain (other parts from reference TRBV7-2 and TRBJ1-2): GAGVSQSPSNKVTEKGKDVELRCDPISGHTALYWYRQSLGQGLEFLIYFQGNSAPDKSGLPSDRFSAERTGGSVSTLTIQRTQQEDSAVYLCASSPLRGSDGYTFGSGTRLTVV.

The chain joins TRBV3-1 (or the pseudogene TRBV3-2) to TRBJ2-5, with 8 bases that match TRBD2. The CDR3 extends over 17 amino acids. Germline CDR1 and CDR2: LGHDT and YNNKEL (reference sequence). Losses at the gene ends were 1 base for V and 5 bases for J; bases not matched to a gene: 12. CDR3 protein: CASSQAGSSGRSETQYF. The CDR3 coding sequence is TGTGCCAGCAGCCAAGCTGGTTCTAGCGGGCGGTCGGAGACCCAGTACTTC.

The chain links TRBV6-2 or TRBV6-3 to TRBJ1-6; 8 bases match TRBD1. In germline, CDR1 is MNHEY, CDR2 SVGEGT. The CDR3 spans 17 residues. Unmatched junction bases numbered 16, after V lost 5 bases and J lost 10 bases. The CDR3 DNA reads as TGTGCCAGCAGTCCAAGACGACAGGGGCTTGCCTGGTCACCCCTCCACTTT. This sequence encodes CASSPRRQGLAWSPLHF.

The chain combines TRBV24-1 with TRBJ2-3; 9 bases map to TRBD2. The length of the CDR3 is 16 residues. Germline lookup yields CDR1 KGHDR and CDR2 SFDVKD. V was pared by 5 bases and J by 5 bases, with 10 bases of the junction left unmatched. The CDR3 loop reads CATSGALAGELDTQYF. The CDR3 region has the DNA TGTGCCACCAGTGGGGCCTTAGCGGGAGAGCTAGATACGCAGTATTTT.

This rearrangement joins TRBV5-1 to TRBJ2-1; 9 bases fit TRBD2. The J segment lost 4 bases and the V segment lost 0 bases, leaving 5 bases of the junction unmatched. From germline, CDR1 is SGHRS and CDR2 YFSETQ. The CDR3 has 16 residues. CDR3 DNA sequence: TGCGCCAGCAGCTTGGTTGGTAGCGGGGGATACAATGAGCAGTTCTTC. This translates into CASSLVGSGGYNEQFF.

The genes are TRBV7-2 and TRBJ2-6; D is unclear. The CDR3 runs to 14 residues. In germline, CDR1 is SGHTA, CDR2 FQGNSA. Trimming took off 5 bases at V and 0 bases at J, with 5 bases between the two ends. The CDR3, as DNA: TGTGCCAGCAGCACAAACTCTGGGGCCAACGTCCTGACTTTC. Translated: CASSTNSGANVLTF.

The chain's CDR3 is CASTPGLANEELFF. As DNA, the CDR3 is TGTGCCAGTACCCCGGGACTAGCGAATGAGGAGCTGTTTTTT. The rearrangement links TRBV13 to TRBJ2-2, with TRBD2 matching 10 bases. V lost 9 bases and J lost 10; bases outside the gene matches: 11. Per the germline V gene, CDR1 is PRHDT and CDR2 is FYEKMQ (reference sequence). CDR3 length equals 14 residues.

The chain links TRBV20-1 to TRBJ1-2; maybe TRBD1 (6 bases). CDR3 size: 11 residues. Trimming stripped 8 bases from V and 4 bases from J, with 11 bases between. The germline V gene encodes CDR1 DFQATT and CDR2 SNEGSKA (reference sequence). CDR3 amino acids: CSQTDSYGYTF. The DNA of the CDR3 is TGCAGTCAAACGGACAGCTATGGCTACACCTTC.

The chain employs TRBV3-1 (or the pseudogene TRBV3-2) and TRBJ2-2; 8 bases fit TRBD1. The length of the CDR3 is 15 residues. V was pared by 3 bases and J by 3 bases, with 3 bases of the junction left unmatched. Germline V gene sequence: CDR1 LGHDT, CDR2 YNNKEL (reference sequence). The CDR3 loop is CASSHGQGHTGELFF. The CDR3 DNA follows: TGTGCCAGCAGCCATGGACAGGGCCACACCGGGGAGCTGTTTTTT.

V usage is TRBV4-2 and J usage is TRBJ2-3, with TRBD1 identical over 7 bases. The CDR3 totals 16 residues. The J segment lost 1 base and the V segment lost 1 base, leaving 5 bases of the junction unmatched. Germline V CDR1 and CDR2: LGHNA, YNFKEQ. The CDR3 spells CASSQVRTGGTDTQYF. The DNA of the CDR3 is TGTGCCAGCAGCCAAGTCCGGACAGGAGGCACAGATACGCAGTATTTT.

The chain links TRBV15 to TRBJ1-5, with TRBD1 as a possible D gene (5 bases). Per germline, CDR1 LNHNV and CDR2 YYDKDF (reference sequence). CDR3 length: 16 amino acids. Trimming shortened V by 2 bases and J by 1 base, and 12 bases separated the two germline ends. The CDR3 DNA reads TGTGCCACCAGCAGACAGGGAGGGATGAGCAATCAGCCCCAGCATTTT. Its translation: CATSRQGGMSNQPQHF. The full variable domain, its missing parts supplied by reference TRBV15 and TRBJ1-5, is DAMVIQNPRYQVTQFGKPVTLSCSQTLNHNVMYWYQQKSSQAPKLLFHYYDKDFNNEADTPDNFQSRRPNTSFCFLDIRSPGLGDTAMYLCATSRQGGMSNQPQHFGDGTRLSIL.

This clone has just a few counts. The rearrangement joins TRBV6-2 or TRBV6-3 to TRBJ2-3; 7 bases agree with TRBD2. Per germline, CDR1 MNHEY and CDR2 SVGEGT. Trimming took 4 bases from V and 8 from J; bases not matched to a gene: 6. This CDR3 contains 13 residues. DNA of the CDR3: TGTGCCAGCAGTTGGGGGGGAGCCTTTACGCAGTATTTT. This translates into CASSWGGAFTQYF.

The chain couples TRBV30 to TRBJ2-7; D possibly corresponds to TRBD1 (6 bases). The ends were cut back, 3 bases at V and 2 bases at J, with 14 bases in the middle. CDR1 is GTSNPN and CDR2 is SVGIG in the germline V gene (reference sequence). The CDR3 covers 14 residues. The CDR3 sequence is CAWSPTGSPYEQYF. In nucleotides, the CDR3 is TGTGCCTGGAGCCCGACAGGCAGCCCCTACGAGCAGTACTTC.

This chain uses TRBV27 with TRBJ1-1, with D maybe TRBD1 (6 bases). This CDR3 comprises 11 residues. The germline V gene encodes CDR1 MNHEY and CDR2 SMNVEV (reference sequence). V was pared by 10 bases and J by 3 bases, with 9 bases between. The CDR3 region is CATAGDTEAFF. The CDR3 DNA reads as TGTGCCACGGCAGGGGACACTGAAGCTTTCTTT.

V and J are TRBV2 and TRBJ1-1; 7 bases match TRBD1. In germline, CDR1 is SNHLY, CDR2 FYNNEI. The V and J ends lost 2 bases and 4 bases, in that order; junction bases with no gene match: 4. CDR3 size: 14 residues. The CDR3 bases are TGTGCCAGCAGTGAAACGACAGGGCTCACTGAAGCTTTCTTT. Translated, it gives CASSETTGLTEAFF.

The rearrangement links TRBV7-8 to TRBJ1-6; D is possibly TRBD1 (5 bases). V lost 1 base, J lost 14 bases, and 15 bases lay in between. Germline CDR1 is SGHVS and CDR2 is FQNEAQ. The CDR3 runs 14 residues. CDR3 in amino acids: CASSLVRAGTSLHF. The CDR3 DNA is TGTGCCAGCAGCTTAGTCAGGGCCGGTACATCCCTCCACTTT.

The V and J genes are TRBV19 and TRBJ2-5; 7 bases are a match to TRBD1. V trimming: 3 bases; J trimming: 3 bases; junction bases outside the gene matches: 4. Germline V gene lookup returns CDR1 LNHDA and CDR2 SQIVND (reference sequence). The CDR3 runs to 14 residues. The CDR3 nucleotides are TGTGCCAGTAGTATTCGTACAGGGGAAGAGACCCAGTACTTC. Its protein is CASSIRTGEETQYF.

The rearrangement links TRBV11-3 to TRBJ2-1, with TRBD1 identical over 11 bases. Per germline, CDR1 SGHNT and CDR2 YENEEA. Germline trimming cut 3 bases from V and 9 bases from J; bases unmatched to any gene: 4. The CDR3 consists of 14 residues. The CDR3 is CASSFGQGAFEQFF. The DNA of the CDR3 is TGTGCCAGCAGCTTCGGACAGGGGGCGTTTGAGCAGTTCTTC.

This chain links TRBV10-1 with TRBJ2-2, with 8 bases identical to TRBD2. V gave up 4 bases and J gave up 3 bases; unmatched junction bases: 1. This CDR3 is built from 14 residues. Per germline, CDR1 WNHNN and CDR2 SYGVQD (reference sequence). Written as DNA, the CDR3 is TGCGCCAGCAGTGCGGGGGGGGACACCGGGGAGCTGTTTTTT. Encoded protein: CASSAGGDTGELFF.

This chain connects TRBV24-1 to TRBJ1-2; 9 positions agree with TRBD1. Germline trimming cut 9 bases from V and 8 bases from J; bases unmatched to any gene: 9. The CDR3 consists of 13 residues. The V gene's germline CDR1 is KGHDR and CDR2 SFDVKD. This chain's CDR3 is CATSSDRGRGYTF. The CDR3 nucleotides are TGTGCCACCTCGTCGGACAGGGGAAGAGGCTACACCTTC.

The V gene is TRBV6-5, the J gene TRBJ1-2; TRBD1 might be the D (5 bases). Trimming removed 0 bases from V and 8 bases from J, with 16 bases in between. Germline CDR1 is MNHEY and CDR2 is SVGAGI. The length of the CDR3 is 15 residues. Here the CDR3 DNA reads TGTGCCAGCAGTTACTCCGGGCGAGGAGCAGGGGGCTACACCTTC. Residues: CASSYSGRGAGGYTF.

V is TRBV30 and J is TRBJ2-1, with TRBD2 matching 7 bases. V was clipped by 0 bases and J by 6 bases; unmatched bases: 14. The CDR3 length is 17 residues. Germline V gives CDR1 GTSNPN, CDR2 SVGIG (reference sequence). CDR3 protein: CAWSVPVTSPLGNEQFF. DNA for the CDR3: TGTGCCTGGAGTGTTCCAGTGACTAGCCCCCTCGGCAATGAGCAGTTCTTC.